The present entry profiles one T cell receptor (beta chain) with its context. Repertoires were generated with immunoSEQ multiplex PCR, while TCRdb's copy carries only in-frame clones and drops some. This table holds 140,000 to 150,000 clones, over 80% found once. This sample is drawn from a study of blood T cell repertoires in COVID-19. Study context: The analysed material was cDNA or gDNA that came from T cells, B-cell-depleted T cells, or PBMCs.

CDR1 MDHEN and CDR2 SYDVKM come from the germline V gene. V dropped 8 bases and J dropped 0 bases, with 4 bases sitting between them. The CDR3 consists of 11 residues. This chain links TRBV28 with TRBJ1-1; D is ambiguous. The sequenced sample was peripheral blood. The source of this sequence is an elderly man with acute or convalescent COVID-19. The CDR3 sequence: CASFMNTEAFF. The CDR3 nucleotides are TGTGCCAGCTTCATGAACACTGAAGCTTTCTTT.